This T cell receptor (beta chain) derives from a study of breast tumors, draining lymph nodes, adjacent tissues. Regarding the study as a whole: Data only fit, rather than demonstrated, lymph node origin of most tumor T cells. Compared with basal-like, luminal-like tumors shared significantly more repertoire with nontumor tissue. Tumor repertoires ranked between lymph nodes and nontumor tissue in diversity, with V and J gene preferences. Data fit most tumor T cells coming from lymph node, expanding in tumor.

With respect to this clonotype: Its antigen remains unidentified.

Via MiXCR, TCRdb re-called the multiplex PCR reads, giving one row per CDR3 protein. The sample consists of about 230,000 distinct CDR3 sequences, about 30% of them appearing once. Samples came from axillary lymph nodes draining the breast cancer. The CDR3 sequence is 13 residues long. V shed 9 bases and J 16 bases; nucleotides not matched to a gene: 18. CDR1 SNHLY and CDR2 FYNNEI come from the germline V gene. The sample comprised axillary lymph node tissue. The gene calls are TRBV2 and TRBJ1-5, with 7 bases fitting TRBD1. The receptor was derived from a female donor with breast cancer. Some clones in this sample may be carry-over from other donors' samples. CDR3 DNA sequence: TGTGCCAGTCAGACAGGGCGGTTGAAACCCCCACATTTT. Protein: CASQTGRLKPPHF.